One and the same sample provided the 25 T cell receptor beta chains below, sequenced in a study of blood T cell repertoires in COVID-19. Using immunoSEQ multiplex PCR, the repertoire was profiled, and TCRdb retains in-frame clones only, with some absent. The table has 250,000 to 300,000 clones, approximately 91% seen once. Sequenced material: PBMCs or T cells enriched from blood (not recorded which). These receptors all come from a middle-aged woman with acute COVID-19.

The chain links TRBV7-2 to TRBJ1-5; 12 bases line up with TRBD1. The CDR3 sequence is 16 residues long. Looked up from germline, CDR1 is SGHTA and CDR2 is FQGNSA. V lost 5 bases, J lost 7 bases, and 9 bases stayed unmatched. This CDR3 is CASSVTGTGGSQPQHF. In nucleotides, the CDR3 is TGTGCCAGCAGCGTTACCGGGACAGGGGGCAGCCAGCCCCAGCATTTT.

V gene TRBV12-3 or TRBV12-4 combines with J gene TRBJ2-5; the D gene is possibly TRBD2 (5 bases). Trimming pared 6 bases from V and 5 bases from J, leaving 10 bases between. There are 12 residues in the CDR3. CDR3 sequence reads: CASRGPGETQYF. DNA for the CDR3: TGTGCCAGCAGGGGCCCGGGGGAGACCCAGTACTTC.

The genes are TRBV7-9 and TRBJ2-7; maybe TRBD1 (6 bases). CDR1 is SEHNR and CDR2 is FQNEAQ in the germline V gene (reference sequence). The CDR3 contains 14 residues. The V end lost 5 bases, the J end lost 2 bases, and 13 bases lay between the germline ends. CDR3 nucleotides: TGTGCCAGCAGCAAACAGGGAACCCCCTACGAGCAGTACTTC. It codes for CASSKQGTPYEQYF.

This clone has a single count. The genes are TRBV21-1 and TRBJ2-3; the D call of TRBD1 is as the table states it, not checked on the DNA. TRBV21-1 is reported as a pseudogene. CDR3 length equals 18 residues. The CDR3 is CASSNFLQTGGATDTQYF. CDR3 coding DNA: TGTGCCAGCAGCAATTTCCTCCAGACAGGTGGGGCCACAGATACGCAGTATTTT.

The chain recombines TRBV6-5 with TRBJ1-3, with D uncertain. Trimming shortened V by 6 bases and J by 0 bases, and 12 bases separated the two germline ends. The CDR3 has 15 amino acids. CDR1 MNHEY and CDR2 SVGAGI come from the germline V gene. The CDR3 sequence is CASSLGGSSGNTIYF. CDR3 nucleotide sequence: TGTGCCAGCAGCCTCGGAGGGAGCTCTGGAAACACCATATATTTT.

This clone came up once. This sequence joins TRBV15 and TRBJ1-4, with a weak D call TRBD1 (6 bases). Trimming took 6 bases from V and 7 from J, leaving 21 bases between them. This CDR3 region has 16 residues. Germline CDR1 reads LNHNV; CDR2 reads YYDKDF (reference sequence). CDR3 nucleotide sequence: TGTGCCACCAGAGAGGGGACACGGGGTTTGGGTGAAAAACTGTTTTTT. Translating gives CATREGTRGLGEKLFF.

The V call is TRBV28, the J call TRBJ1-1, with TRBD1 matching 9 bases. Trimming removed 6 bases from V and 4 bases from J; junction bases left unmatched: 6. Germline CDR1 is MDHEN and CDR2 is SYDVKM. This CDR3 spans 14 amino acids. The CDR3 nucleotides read TGTGCCAGCAGCCAGGACAGGGGAGGCACTGAAGCTTTCTTT. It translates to CASSQDRGGTEAFF.

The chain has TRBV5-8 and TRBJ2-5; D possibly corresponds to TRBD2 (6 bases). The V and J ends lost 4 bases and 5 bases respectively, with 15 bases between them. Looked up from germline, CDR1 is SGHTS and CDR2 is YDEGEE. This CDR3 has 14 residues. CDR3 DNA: TGTGCCAGCAGCGCCCGACTAGGAGGGGAGACCCAGTACTTC. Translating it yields CASSARLGGETQYF.

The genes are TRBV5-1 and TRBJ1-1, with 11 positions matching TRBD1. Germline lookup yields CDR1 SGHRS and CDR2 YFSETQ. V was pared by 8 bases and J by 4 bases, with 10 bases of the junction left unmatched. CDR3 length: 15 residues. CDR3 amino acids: CASKGQGAGSTEAFF. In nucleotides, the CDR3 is TGCGCCAGTAAAGGACAGGGGGCAGGGAGCACTGAAGCTTTCTTT.

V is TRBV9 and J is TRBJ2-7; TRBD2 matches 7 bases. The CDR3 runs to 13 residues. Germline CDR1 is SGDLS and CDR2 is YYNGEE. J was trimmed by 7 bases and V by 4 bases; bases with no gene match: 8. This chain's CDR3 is CASSPWSGGEQYF. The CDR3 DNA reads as TGTGCCAGCAGCCCCTGGTCCGGGGGGGAGCAGTACTTC.

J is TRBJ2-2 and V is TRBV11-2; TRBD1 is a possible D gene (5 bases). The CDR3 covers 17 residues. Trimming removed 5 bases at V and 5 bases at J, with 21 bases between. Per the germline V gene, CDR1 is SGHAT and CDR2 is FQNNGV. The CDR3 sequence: CASSPQGRASSTGELFF. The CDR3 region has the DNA TGTGCCAGCAGCCCCCAAGGCAGGGCCTCGAGTACCGGGGAGCTGTTTTTT.

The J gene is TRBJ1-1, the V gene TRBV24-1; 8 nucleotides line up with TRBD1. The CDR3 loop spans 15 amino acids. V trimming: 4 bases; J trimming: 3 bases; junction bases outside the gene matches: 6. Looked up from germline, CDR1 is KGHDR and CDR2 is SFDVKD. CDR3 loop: CATSDFDRGDTEAFF. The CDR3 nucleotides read TGTGCCACCAGTGACTTCGACAGGGGCGACACTGAAGCTTTCTTT.

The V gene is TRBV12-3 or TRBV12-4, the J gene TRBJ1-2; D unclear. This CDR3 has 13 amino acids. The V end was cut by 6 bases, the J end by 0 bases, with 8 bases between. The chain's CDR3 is CASSYRANYGYTF. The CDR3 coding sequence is TGTGCCAGCAGCTATCGGGCTAACTATGGCTACACCTTC.

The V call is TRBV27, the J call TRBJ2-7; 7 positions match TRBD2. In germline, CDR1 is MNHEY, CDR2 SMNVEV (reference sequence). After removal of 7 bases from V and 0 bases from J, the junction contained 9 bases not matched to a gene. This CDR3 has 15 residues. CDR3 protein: CASNVSGGGSYEQYF. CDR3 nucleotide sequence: TGTGCCAGCAATGTTTCGGGGGGAGGCTCCTACGAGCAGTACTTC.

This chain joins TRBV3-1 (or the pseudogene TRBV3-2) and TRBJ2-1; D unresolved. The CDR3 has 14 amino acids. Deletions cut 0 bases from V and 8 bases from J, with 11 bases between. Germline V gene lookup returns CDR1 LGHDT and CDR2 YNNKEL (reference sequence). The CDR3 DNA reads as TGTGCCAGCAGCCAAGATCTGCCCCCGGATGAGCAGTTCTTC. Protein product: CASSQDLPPDEQFF.

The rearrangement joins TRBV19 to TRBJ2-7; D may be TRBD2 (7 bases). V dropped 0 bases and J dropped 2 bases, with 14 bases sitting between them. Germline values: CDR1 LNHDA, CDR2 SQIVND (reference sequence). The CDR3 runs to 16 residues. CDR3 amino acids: CASSIDGGGSTYEQYF. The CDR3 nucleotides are TGTGCCAGTAGTATAGACGGCGGGGGCTCAACCTACGAGCAGTACTTC.

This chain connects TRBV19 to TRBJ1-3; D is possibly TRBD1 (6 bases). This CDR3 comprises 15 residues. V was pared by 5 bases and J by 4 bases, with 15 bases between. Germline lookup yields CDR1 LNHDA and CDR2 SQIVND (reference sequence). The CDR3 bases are TGTGCCAGTAGTTCGGGGACATTCGAGGGAAACACCATATATTTT. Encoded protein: CASSSGTFEGNTIYF.

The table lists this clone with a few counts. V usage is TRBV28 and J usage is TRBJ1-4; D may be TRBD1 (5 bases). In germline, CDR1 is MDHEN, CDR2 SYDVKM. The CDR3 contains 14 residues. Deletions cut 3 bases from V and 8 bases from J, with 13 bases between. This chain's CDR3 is CASSFEAGGEKLFF. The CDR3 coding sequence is TGTGCCAGCAGTTTTGAGGCGGGGGGGGAAAAACTGTTTTTT. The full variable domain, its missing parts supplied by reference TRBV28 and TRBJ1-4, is DVKVTQSSRYLVKRTGEKVFLECVQDMDHENMFWYRQDPGLGLRLIYFSYDVKMKEKGDIPEGYSVSREKKERFSLILESASTNQTSMYLCASSFEAGGEKLFFGSGTQLSVL.

The CDR3 nucleotides are TGTGCCTGGGGCACAGGGGGGGGCACAGATACGCAGTATTTT. The encoded protein is CAWGTGGGTDTQYF. The genes are TRBV30 and TRBJ2-3, with a possible D match to TRBD1 (8 bases). The CDR3 has 14 residues. Germline-derived CDR1 and CDR2 are GTSNPN and SVGIG (reference sequence). Between the trimmed V and J ends, which lost 5 bases and 1 base, there was a span of 13 bases.

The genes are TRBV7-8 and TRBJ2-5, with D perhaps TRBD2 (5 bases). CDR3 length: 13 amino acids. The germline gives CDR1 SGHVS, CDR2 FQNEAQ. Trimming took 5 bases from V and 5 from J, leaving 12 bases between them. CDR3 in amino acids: CASSRAVEETQYF. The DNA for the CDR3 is TGTGCCAGCAGCAGAGCGGTGGAGGAGACCCAGTACTTC.

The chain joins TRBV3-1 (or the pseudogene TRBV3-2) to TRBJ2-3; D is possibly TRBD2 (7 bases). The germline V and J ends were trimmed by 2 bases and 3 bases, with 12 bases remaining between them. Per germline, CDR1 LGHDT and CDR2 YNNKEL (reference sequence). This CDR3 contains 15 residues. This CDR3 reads CASSQRGASTDTQYF. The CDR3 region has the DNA TGTGCCAGCAGCCAACGGGGGGCTAGTACAGATACGCAGTATTTT.

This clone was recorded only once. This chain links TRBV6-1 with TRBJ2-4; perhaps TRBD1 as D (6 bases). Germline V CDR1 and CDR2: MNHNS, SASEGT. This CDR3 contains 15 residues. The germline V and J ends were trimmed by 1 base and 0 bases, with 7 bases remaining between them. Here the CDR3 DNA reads TGTGCCAGCAGTGAAGGGACAGTAGCCAAAAACATTCAGTACTTC. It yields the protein CASSEGTVAKNIQYF.

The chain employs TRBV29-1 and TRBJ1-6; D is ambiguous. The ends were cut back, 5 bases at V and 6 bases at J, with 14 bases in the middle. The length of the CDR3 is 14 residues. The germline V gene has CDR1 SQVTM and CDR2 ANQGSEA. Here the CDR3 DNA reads TGCAGCGTTCGGGTAGCCGGCCCTAATTCACCCCTCCACTTT. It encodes CSVRVAGPNSPLHF.

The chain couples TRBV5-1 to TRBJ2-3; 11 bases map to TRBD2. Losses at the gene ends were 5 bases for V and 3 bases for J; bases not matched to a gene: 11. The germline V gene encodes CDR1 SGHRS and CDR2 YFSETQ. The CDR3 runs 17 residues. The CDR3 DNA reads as TGCGCCAGCAGTGACCTCAGTACTAGCGGGGGAACAGATACGCAGTATTTT. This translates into CASSDLSTSGGTDTQYF.

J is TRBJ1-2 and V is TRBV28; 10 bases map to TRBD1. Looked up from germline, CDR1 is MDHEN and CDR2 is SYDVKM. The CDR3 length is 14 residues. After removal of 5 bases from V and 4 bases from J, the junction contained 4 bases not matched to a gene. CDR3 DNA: TGTGCCAGCAGTACGACAGGGGGCAGCTATGGCTACACCTTC. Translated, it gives CASSTTGGSYGYTF.